A selection of T cell receptor beta chains follows, all from one sample in a study of vaccination and CD4 T cells after COVID-19. TCRdb analysed the PCR reads with MiXCR anew, one entry per CDR3 protein. The table includes over 6,000 distinct CDR3 sequences, over 70% detected once. Their antigens are not known. Source material: CD4+ T cells from blood, cultured in vitro. Receptor source: a human donor who had recovered from COVID-19. The CDR3 runs from the conserved cysteine through the conserved F or W. Each record gives: J gene, clone size, D gene, V gene, CDR3 protein, CDR3 DNA. The D gene is left open where the match is weak. Size is omitted from some rows. Given values are once, few, many or a class for expanded clones.

j_gene: TRBJ2-1; abundance: few; d_gene: .; v_gene: TRBV12-3/TRBV12-4; CDR3aa: CASSLGIEQFF; CDR3nt: TGTGCCAGCAGTTTAGGGATTGAGCAGTTCTTC
j_gene: TRBJ1-5; abundance: .; d_gene: TRBD1; v_gene: TRBV20-1; CDR3aa: CSAVPATGGPLDQPQHF; CDR3nt: TGCAGTGCCGTACCCGCCACAGGGGGCCCGCTTGATCAGCCCCAGCATTTT
j_gene: TRBJ1-2; abundance: .; d_gene: TRBD1; v_gene: TRBV14; CDR3aa: CASSQRDRTYGYTF; CDR3nt: TGTGCCAGCAGCCAACGGGACAGAACATATGGCTACACCTTC
j_gene: TRBJ2-7; abundance: .; d_gene: .; v_gene: TRBV27; CDR3aa: CASNLSRFARGSPLSSKQYF; CDR3nt: TGTGCCAGCAATTTATCCAGGTTTGCCAGGGGCTCCCCCTTATCCAGCAAGCAGTACTTC
j_gene: TRBJ2-1; abundance: .; d_gene: .; v_gene: TRBV2; CDR3aa: CAARDSSYNEQFF; CDR3nt: TGTGCCGCACGAGATAGCTCCTACAATGAGCAGTTCTTC
j_gene: TRBJ1-1; abundance: .; d_gene: .; v_gene: TRBV2; CDR3aa: CASSAEGGTEAFF; CDR3nt: TGTGCCAGCAGTGCTGAGGGGGGCACTGAAGCTTTCTTT
j_gene: TRBJ2-7; abundance: .; d_gene: .; v_gene: TRBV6-1; CDR3aa: CASIPPSVGAEQYF; CDR3nt: TGTGCCAGCATCCCCCCTAGTGTAGGAGCCGAGCAGTACTTC
j_gene: TRBJ2-5; abundance: .; d_gene: .; v_gene: TRBV5-3; CDR3aa: CASSRTRIQETQYF; CDR3nt: TGTGCCAGCAGCCGCACTAGAATCCAAGAGACCCAGTACTTC
j_gene: TRBJ2-3; abundance: .; d_gene: .; v_gene: TRBV20-1; CDR3aa: CSAEDLPDTQYF; CDR3nt: TGCAGTGCTGAAGACCTTCCAGATACGCAGTATTTT
j_gene: TRBJ1-6; abundance: .; d_gene: .; v_gene: TRBV10-3; CDR3aa: CAIRDPVAAPLHF; CDR3nt: TGTGCCATCAGGGATCCTGTAGCGGCACCCCTCCACTTT
j_gene: TRBJ2-7; abundance: .; d_gene: .; v_gene: TRBV7-9; CDR3aa: CASSLGPSGYEQYF; CDR3nt: TGTGCCAGCAGCTTAGGCCCCTCAGGCTACGAGCAGTACTTC
j_gene: TRBJ2-3; abundance: .; d_gene: .; v_gene: TRBV29-1; CDR3aa: CSVAGRVTDTQYF; CDR3nt: TGCAGCGTTGCGGGCAGGGTCACAGATACGCAGTATTTT
j_gene: TRBJ1-5; abundance: .; d_gene: .; v_gene: TRBV15; CDR3aa: CATSRGGNSNQPQHF; CDR3nt: TGTGCCACCAGCAGAGGGGGAAATAGCAATCAGCCCCAGCATTTT
j_gene: TRBJ2-5; abundance: .; d_gene: .; v_gene: TRBV4-3; CDR3aa: CASSQSQGEAETQYF; CDR3nt: TGCGCCAGCAGCCAGTCCCAGGGAGAGGCGGAGACCCAGTACTTC
j_gene: TRBJ1-2; abundance: few; d_gene: .; v_gene: TRBV27; CDR3aa: CASANAEGGGYYGYTF; CDR3nt: TGTGCCAGCGCAAACGCTGAGGGGGGGGGGTACTATGGCTACACCTTC
j_gene: TRBJ2-2; abundance: few; d_gene: .; v_gene: TRBV20-1; CDR3aa: CSALLRRKEGELFF; CDR3nt: TGCAGTGCTCTCCTAAGACGCAAGGAAGGGGAGCTGTTTTTT
j_gene: TRBJ1-2; abundance: .; d_gene: .; v_gene: TRBV7-9; CDR3aa: CATMAGDYGYTF; CDR3nt: TGTGCCACGATGGCCGGAGACTATGGCTACACCTTC
j_gene: TRBJ2-6; abundance: .; d_gene: TRBD2; v_gene: TRBV28; CDR3aa: CASTPRGGPTYGANVLTF; CDR3nt: TGTGCCAGCACCCCCCGGGGGGGGCCTACGTACGGGGCCAACGTCCTGACTTTC
j_gene: TRBJ2-5; abundance: .; d_gene: TRBD1; v_gene: TRBV2; CDR3aa: CASSLGTGRETQYF; CDR3nt: TGTGCCAGCAGCCTAGGGACAGGGCGAGAGACCCAGTACTTC
j_gene: TRBJ2-4; abundance: .; d_gene: .; v_gene: TRBV7-2; CDR3aa: CASSVRGQNIQYF; CDR3nt: TGTGCCAGCAGCGTCCGGGGCCAAAACATTCAGTACTTC
j_gene: TRBJ1-6; abundance: .; d_gene: .; v_gene: TRBV24-1; CDR3aa: CATSENSYNSPLHF; CDR3nt: TGTGCCACCAGTGAAAACAGTTATAATTCACCCCTCCACTTT
j_gene: TRBJ1-2; abundance: few; d_gene: .; v_gene: TRBV12-3/TRBV12-4; CDR3aa: CASSDARGRVYGYTF; CDR3nt: TGTGCCAGCAGTGATGCCCGGGGGCGAGTCTATGGCTACACCTTC
j_gene: TRBJ1-2; abundance: .; d_gene: TRBD1; v_gene: TRBV20-1; CDR3aa: CSASPGQRDGYTF; CDR3nt: TGCAGTGCTAGCCCGGGACAGAGAGATGGCTACACCTTC
j_gene: TRBJ1-1; abundance: .; d_gene: .; v_gene: TRBV2; CDR3aa: CASTVREDTEAFF; CDR3nt: TGTGCCAGCACCGTCAGGGAGGACACTGAAGCTTTCTTT
j_gene: TRBJ2-1; abundance: .; d_gene: TRBD1; v_gene: TRBV24-1; CDR3aa: CATSDPRQGAYNEQFF; CDR3nt: TGTGCCACCAGTGATCCCAGACAGGGTGCCTACAATGAGCAGTTCTTC
j_gene: TRBJ2-2; abundance: .; d_gene: .; v_gene: TRBV7-8; CDR3aa: CASRPRGGGTGELFF; CDR3nt: TGTGCCAGCAGACCTCGAGGGGGGGGCACCGGGGAGCTGTTTTTT
j_gene: TRBJ2-3; abundance: .; d_gene: .; v_gene: TRBV7-3; CDR3aa: CASSLQNTDTQYF; CDR3nt: TGTGCCAGCAGCTTACAAAACACAGATACGCAGTATTTT
j_gene: TRBJ2-3; abundance: once; d_gene: .; v_gene: TRBV20-1; CDR3aa: CSARGPSRFTDTQYF; CDR3nt: TGCAGTGCTAGAGGTCCTAGCAGATTCACAGATACGCAGTATTTT
j_gene: TRBJ1-6; abundance: .; d_gene: .; v_gene: TRBV7-6; CDR3aa: CASSSQIRDNSPLHF; CDR3nt: TGTGCCAGCAGCTCTCAAATTAGGGATAATTCACCCCTCCACTTT
j_gene: TRBJ1-2; abundance: .; d_gene: TRBD1; v_gene: TRBV27; CDR3aa: CASSSGGAYGNTF; CDR3nt: TGTGCCAGCAGTTCAGGGGGGGCCTATGGCAACACCTTC
j_gene: TRBJ2-3; abundance: .; d_gene: TRBD2; v_gene: TRBV10-3; CDR3aa: CAIAYPSGGADTQYF; CDR3nt: TGTGCCATCGCCTATCCTAGCGGGGGAGCAGATACGCAGTATTTT
j_gene: TRBJ1-5; abundance: .; d_gene: TRBD1; v_gene: TRBV20-1; CDR3aa: CSARPADRDRYQPQHF; CDR3nt: TGCAGTGCTAGGCCAGCCGACAGGGACAGGTATCAGCCCCAGCATTTT
j_gene: TRBJ1-3; abundance: few; d_gene: .; v_gene: TRBV20-1; CDR3aa: CSAPDRKSGNTIYF; CDR3nt: TGCAGTGCTCCCGACAGAAAGTCTGGAAACACCATATATTTT
j_gene: TRBJ2-7; abundance: .; d_gene: .; v_gene: TRBV2; CDR3aa: CASTGPLAKSSYEQYF; CDR3nt: TGTGCCAGCACCGGGCCACTAGCTAAGAGCTCCTACGAGCAGTACTTC
j_gene: TRBJ1-5; abundance: hyperexpanded; d_gene: .; v_gene: TRBV25-1; CDR3aa: CASSRPGFNQPQHF; CDR3nt: TGTGCCAGCAGCAGGCCAGGCTTCAATCAGCCCCAGCATTTT
j_gene: TRBJ1-2; abundance: once; d_gene: TRBD1; v_gene: TRBV27; CDR3aa: CASSFGQGRNYGYTF; CDR3nt: TGTGCCAGCAGTTTCGGACAGGGACGTAACTATGGCTACACCTTC
j_gene: TRBJ1-5; abundance: few; d_gene: .; v_gene: TRBV6-1; CDR3aa: CASNTHGTPQHF; CDR3nt: TGTGCCAGCAATACTCACGGGACCCCCCAGCATTTT
j_gene: TRBJ1-6; abundance: .; d_gene: TRBD1; v_gene: TRBV28; CDR3aa: CASSPPGQGVSPLHF; CDR3nt: TGTGCCAGCAGTCCACCGGGACAGGGTGTTTCACCCCTCCACTTT
j_gene: TRBJ1-3; abundance: .; d_gene: .; v_gene: TRBV20-1; CDR3aa: CSARLTAGNTIYF; CDR3nt: TGCAGTGCTAGACTCACGGCCGGAAACACCATATATTTT
j_gene: TRBJ1-2; abundance: .; d_gene: .; v_gene: TRBV27; CDR3aa: CASRARYGYTF; CDR3nt: TGTGCCAGCCGGGCCCGATATGGCTACACCTTC
j_gene: TRBJ2-2; abundance: .; d_gene: TRBD1; v_gene: TRBV6-1; CDR3aa: CASWDRGRFGELFF; CDR3nt: TGTGCCAGCTGGGACAGGGGGCGCTTCGGGGAGCTGTTTTTT
j_gene: TRBJ1-2; abundance: few; d_gene: TRBD1; v_gene: TRBV11-2; CDR3aa: CASSSAPGQEYGYTF; CDR3nt: TGTGCCAGCAGCTCAGCCCCGGGACAGGAATACGGCTACACCTTC
j_gene: TRBJ2-7; abundance: .; d_gene: TRBD1; v_gene: TRBV6-2/TRBV6-3; CDR3aa: CASSQGAEQYF; CDR3nt: TGTGCCAGCAGCCAGGGGGCCGAGCAGTACTTC
j_gene: TRBJ1-1; abundance: few; d_gene: .; v_gene: TRBV20-1; CDR3aa: CSASGNTEAFF; CDR3nt: TGCAGTGCTAGTGGCAACACTGAAGCTTTCTTT
j_gene: TRBJ1-3; abundance: .; d_gene: .; v_gene: TRBV6-5; CDR3aa: CASSYSTRGGSGNTIYF; CDR3nt: TGTGCCAGCAGTTACTCGACGCGAGGCGGCTCTGGAAACACCATATATTTT
j_gene: TRBJ1-6; abundance: .; d_gene: TRBD1; v_gene: TRBV11-2; CDR3aa: CASSLFRNSGQGGSPLHF; CDR3nt: TGTGCCAGCAGCTTATTTAGAAATTCGGGACAGGGCGGTTCACCCCTCCACTTT
j_gene: TRBJ1-5; abundance: .; d_gene: .; v_gene: TRBV23-1; CDR3aa: CASSLFDSPYQPQHF; CDR3nt: TGCGCCAGCAGTCTTTTTGACAGCCCCTATCAGCCCCAGCATTTT
j_gene: TRBJ1-1; abundance: medium-sized; d_gene: .; v_gene: TRBV2; CDR3aa: CASSEATGRNTEAFF; CDR3nt: TGTGCCAGCAGTGAAGCGACAGGCCGAAACACTGAAGCTTTCTTT
j_gene: TRBJ1-1; abundance: .; d_gene: TRBD1; v_gene: TRBV19; CDR3aa: CASSTRDRMNTEAFF; CDR3nt: TGTGCCAGTAGTACCAGGGACAGAATGAACACTGAAGCTTTCTTT
j_gene: TRBJ2-7; abundance: once; d_gene: .; v_gene: TRBV7-7; CDR3aa: CASSLDSSYEQYF; CDR3nt: TGTGCCAGCAGCTTAGACAGCTCCTACGAGCAGTACTTC
j_gene: TRBJ1-5; abundance: .; d_gene: .; v_gene: TRBV20-1; CDR3aa: CSALTISNQPQHF; CDR3nt: TGCAGTGCCCTCACCATCAGCAATCAGCCCCAGCATTTT
j_gene: TRBJ2-7; abundance: once; d_gene: .; v_gene: TRBV20-1; CDR3aa: CSARTGSSYEQYF; CDR3nt: TGCAGTGCTAGAACAGGGTCGAGCTACGAGCAGTACTTC
j_gene: TRBJ2-2; abundance: .; d_gene: .; v_gene: TRBV20-1; CDR3aa: CSASPSGRWTGELFF; CDR3nt: TGCAGTGCTAGCCCGTCGGGCCGGTGGACCGGGGAGCTGTTTTTT